The 30 T cell receptor beta chains below come from one sample, sequenced in a study of shared clonotypes between healthy human individuals. Repertoires were generated with immunoSEQ multiplex PCR, while TCRdb's copy carries only in-frame clones and drops some. Among 2 million to 2.5 million clones listed, 90% to 96% were seen once. Sample: naive CD4+ T cells sorted from blood. Subset specified: CD45RA+ positively selected. Receptor source: a man younger than 35 in good health.

This chain uses TRBV2 with TRBJ2-7; 7 bases line up with TRBD1. V lost 10 bases and J lost 1; bases outside the gene matches: 10. This CDR3 has 14 amino acids. The V gene's germline CDR1 is SNHLY and CDR2 FYNNEI. CDR3 nucleotide sequence: TGTGCCACCAGGGGGACGGCGACATCCTACGAGCAGTACTTC. Translation gives CATRGTATSYEQYF.

This clone was detected only once. In nucleotides, the CDR3 is TGTGCCAGCAGTGAATTATCGGGATTGCAGGCTAATGAAAAACTGTTTTTT. It codes for CASSELSGLQANEKLFF. The genes are TRBV6-1 and TRBJ1-4; D ambiguous. CDR1 is MNHNS and CDR2 is SASEGT in the germline V gene. This CDR3 is built from 17 residues. V was pared by 2 bases and J by 3 bases, with 16 bases between.

The chain combines TRBV4-3 with TRBJ2-3; D remains unclear. Trimming pared 6 bases from V and 5 bases from J, leaving 9 bases between. This CDR3 has 12 residues. From germline, CDR1 is LGHNA and CDR2 YSLEER. CDR3 in DNA: TGCGCCAGCAGTTTGGTGGGAGATACGCAGTATTTT. Translation: CASSLVGDTQYF.

This chain joins TRBV7-2 and TRBJ2-7, with D possibly being TRBD1 (5 bases). V was trimmed by 3 bases and J by 6 bases, leaving 12 bases between them. Germline loops: CDR1 SGHTA, CDR2 FQGNSA. The CDR3 length is 13 residues. CDR3 region: CASSFQGIGEQYF. The CDR3 DNA reads as TGTGCCAGCAGCTTCCAGGGAATCGGCGAGCAGTACTTC.

V gene TRBV5-1 combines with J gene TRBJ2-7, with D perhaps matching TRBD1 (6 bases). The CDR3 runs to 14 residues. Trimming stripped 4 bases from V and 6 bases from J, with 17 bases between. Germline V lookup: CDR1 SGHRS, CDR2 YFSETQ. CDR3 region: CASSPGHSRSEQYF. The CDR3 coding sequence is TGCGCCAGCAGCCCGGGACATAGCAGGAGCGAGCAGTACTTC. The whole variable domain, filled in from reference TRBV5-1 and TRBJ2-7, reads KAGVTQTPRYLIKTRGQQVTLSCSPISGHRSVSWYQQTPGQGLQFLFEYFSETQRNKGNFPGRFSGRQFSNSRSEMNVSTLELGDSALYLCASSPGHSRSEQYFGPGTRLTVT.

This chain links TRBV30 with TRBJ2-1; D call uncertain. Trimming shortened V by 0 bases and J by 7 bases, and 10 bases separated the two germline ends. Germline values: CDR1 GTSNPN, CDR2 SVGIG (reference sequence). CDR3 length: 13 amino acids. Here the CDR3 reads CAWSVSEWNEQFF. CDR3 coding DNA: TGTGCCTGGAGTGTATCAGAATGGAATGAGCAGTTCTTC.

This clone was seen a few times. This sample includes further DNA sequences coding for the same CDR3. The chain uses TRBV7-9 and TRBJ2-5, with D unresolved. The CDR3 is 11 amino acids. V dropped 5 bases and J dropped 5 bases, with 6 bases sitting between them. Germline V gene data show CDR1 as SEHNR and CDR2 as FQNEAQ (reference sequence). For the CDR3, the DNA is TGTGCCAGCAGCACCGGGGAGACCCAGTACTTC. The encoded protein is CASSTGETQYF.

This rearrangement joins TRBV15 to TRBJ2-5; 11 bases map to TRBD2. Germline V gene lookup returns CDR1 LNHNV and CDR2 YYDKDF (reference sequence). V dropped 1 base and J dropped 3; count of bases not matched to a gene: 10. The CDR3 runs 18 residues. CDR3 sequence reads: CATSRVPSGRTLKETQYF. The CDR3 DNA reads TGTGCCACCAGCAGAGTCCCTAGCGGGAGGACCCTAAAAGAGACCCAGTACTTC.

The chain couples TRBV5-4 to TRBJ2-7, with D maybe TRBD2 (6 bases). Germline V gene lookup returns CDR1 SGHNT and CDR2 YYREEE (reference sequence). This CDR3 has 14 residues. V was trimmed by 3 bases and J by 5 bases, leaving 15 bases between them. The CDR3 region is CASSSRLDSHEQYF. The CDR3 DNA reads as TGTGCCAGCAGCTCACGACTAGATTCCCACGAGCAGTACTTC. The full variable domain, completed using reference TRBV5-4 and TRBJ2-7, is ETGVTQSPTHLIKTRGQQVTLRCSSQSGHNTVSWYQQALGQGPQFIFQYYREEENGRGNFPPRFSGLQFPNYSSELNVNALELDDSALYLCASSSRLDSHEQYFGPGTRLTVT.

CDR3 region: CASRDPGSGSYEQYF. CDR3 nucleotide sequence: TGTGCCAGCAGAGATCCTGGTTCAGGAAGCTACGAGCAGTACTTC. V usage is TRBV6-5 and J usage is TRBJ2-7; no reliable D call. The CDR3 runs 15 residues. The V end lost 6 bases, the J end lost 3 bases, and 18 bases lay between the germline ends. Germline V gene sequence: CDR1 MNHEY, CDR2 SVGAGI.

About this clone: The same CDR3 can be traced to other DNA sequences in this sample. The chain employs TRBV14 and TRBJ1-3; D call uncertain. Looked up from germline, CDR1 is SGHDN and CDR2 is FVKESK. The CDR3 length is 15 residues. The V end was cut by 1 base, the J end by 0 bases, with 7 bases between. CDR3 loop: CASSQAGSSGNTIYF. DNA for the CDR3: TGTGCCAGCAGCCAAGCGGGGAGCTCTGGAAACACCATATATTTT.

V is TRBV11-1 and J is TRBJ2-3; 7 nucleotides line up with TRBD1. Germline lookup yields CDR1 SGHAT and CDR2 FQDESV (reference sequence). This CDR3 is 15 amino acids long. J lost 2 bases, V lost 5 bases, and 7 bases had no gene match. CDR3 in DNA: TGTGCCAGCAGCATCTGGACAGGCCCCACAGATACGCAGTATTTT. It is translated as CASSIWTGPTDTQYF. Supplemented by reference TRBV11-1 and TRBJ2-3, the full variable domain reads EAEVAQSPRYKITEKSQAVAFWCDPISGHATLYWYRQILGQGPELLVQFQDESVVDDSQLPKDRFSAERLKGVDSTLKIQPAELGDSAMYLCASSIWTGPTDTQYFGPGTRLTVL.

This CDR3 is CASSPTGTVLNEQYF. The CDR3 DNA follows: TGTGCCAGCAGCCCGACCGGGACCGTGCTAAATGAGCAGTACTTC. The chain recombines TRBV7-2 with TRBJ2-7; D could derive from TRBD1 or TRBD2 (5 bases each). Trimming shortened V by 5 bases and J by 7 bases, and 21 bases separated the two germline ends. CDR3 length: 15 residues. Germline loops: CDR1 SGHTA, CDR2 FQGNSA.

As to this clone: Other DNA sequences from this sample encode an identical CDR3 as well. This rearrangement joins TRBV20-1 to TRBJ2-7, with TRBD2 matching 7 bases. V was pared by 2 bases and J by 6 bases, with 1 base of the junction left unmatched. CDR3 size: 11 residues. CDR1 DFQATT and CDR2 SNEGSKA come from the germline V gene (reference sequence). The CDR3 coding sequence is TGCAGTGCTAGACGGGGGGTCGAGCAGTACTTC. It translates to CSARRGVEQYF.

In regard to this clone: Other DNA sequences of this sample code for an identical CDR3. V is TRBV7-2 and J is TRBJ2-1, with 14 bases aligning to TRBD2. This CDR3 has 16 residues. In germline, CDR1 is SGHTA, CDR2 FQGNSA. With V trimmed by 5 bases and J by 4 bases, 4 bases remained unmatched. CDR3 protein: CASSPRLAGGYNEQFF. CDR3 bases: TGTGCCAGCAGCCCCCGACTAGCGGGAGGGTACAATGAGCAGTTCTTC.

The chain has TRBV5-4 and TRBJ2-2; TRBD1 agrees at 11 bases. The germline V gene encodes CDR1 SGHNT and CDR2 YYREEE (reference sequence). The CDR3 is made up of 17 amino acids. J lost 4 bases, V lost 4 bases, and 9 bases had no gene match. The CDR3 nucleotides are TGTGCCAGCAGCAGCCCCGGGACAGGGGGGAGCACCGGGGAGCTGTTTTTT. Amino acids: CASSSPGTGGSTGELFF.

A single count supports this clone. The chain joins TRBV7-6 to TRBJ2-7, with 8 bases lining up with TRBD2. CDR1 SGHVS and CDR2 FNYEAQ come from the germline V gene. This CDR3 region has 16 residues. V trimming: 5 bases; J trimming: 6 bases; junction bases outside the gene matches: 15. The CDR3 DNA follows: TGTGCCAGCAGCGACCCACCGGGACTAGTTTTATGCGAGCAGTACTTC. Its protein is CASSDPPGLVLCEQYF.

Remarks on this clone: At the DNA level, this CDR3 is encoded by other sequences in the same sample as well. The V gene is TRBV6-5, the J gene TRBJ2-3; D remains unclear. The V end was cut by 2 bases, the J end by 6 bases, with 3 bases between. Germline-derived CDR1 and CDR2 are MNHEY and SVGAGI. The CDR3 totals 11 residues. CDR3 amino acids: CASSYRDTQYF. In nucleotides, the CDR3 is TGTGCCAGCAGTTACCGGGATACGCAGTATTTT.

This chain joins TRBV9 and TRBJ2-1; the D is unclear. The germline V gene encodes CDR1 SGDLS and CDR2 YYNGEE. The CDR3 is 14 residues long. Trimming stripped 6 bases from V and 5 bases from J, with 15 bases between. In nucleotides, the CDR3 is TGTGCCAGCAACCGGGTGACCACAGACAATGAGCAGTTCTTC. This gives the protein CASNRVTTDNEQFF.

As regards this clone: Given the absence of the conserved phenylalanine or tryptophan at the CDR3 end, a read error is likely. It is unclear where the CDR3 begins or ends on the DNA, so no DNA is shown, and the CDR3 is as TCRdb lists it. CDR3 residues: CASSGVDSLASFRLY. This chain links TRBV5-6 with TRBJ1-2; no DNA check was done on the table's D call, TRBD1. The CDR3 totals 15 residues, both ends included. Germline values: CDR1 SGHDT, CDR2 YYEEEE.

The CDR3 DNA follows: TGTGCCAGCAGCGTAGGAGGACTTAGCAATCAGCCCCAGCATTTT. It codes for CASSVGGLSNQPQHF. V gene TRBV9 combines with J gene TRBJ1-5; D remains ambiguous. Looked up from germline, CDR1 is SGDLS and CDR2 is YYNGEE. CDR3 length: 15 residues. V gave up 0 bases and J gave up 0 bases, with 7 bases separating them. Variable domain in full (rest from reference TRBV9 and TRBJ1-5): DSGVTQTPKHLITATGQRVTLRCSPRSGDLSVYWYQQSLDQGLQFLIQYYNGEERAKGNILERFSAQQFPDLHSELNLSSLELGDSALYFCASSVGGLSNQPQHFGDGTRLSIL.

The rearrangement uses TRBV7-9 and TRBJ2-2, with D hard to call. The CDR3 consists of 13 residues. CDR1 and CDR2 (germline): SEHNR, FQNEAQ (reference sequence). Trimming took 3 bases from V and 6 from J, leaving 8 bases between them. Here the CDR3 DNA reads TGTGCCAGCAGCTTCGATGGCCCCGGGGAGCTGTTTTTT. This codes for CASSFDGPGELFF. Full variable domain (rest looked up from reference TRBV7-9 and TRBJ2-2): DTGVSQNPRHKITKRGQNVTFRCDPISEHNRLYWYRQTLGQGPEFLTYFQNEAQLEKSRLLSDRFSAERPKGSFSTLEIQRTEQGDSAMYLCASSFDGPGELFFGEGSRLTVL.

This chain uses TRBV18 with TRBJ2-7; tentative D call: TRBD1 (6 bases). Looked up from germline, CDR1 is KGHSH and CDR2 is LQKENI. The CDR3 spans 14 residues. V lost 5 bases to trimming and J lost 1 base, with 12 bases between them. The CDR3 protein is CASSGPGESYEQYF. CDR3 nucleotides: TGTGCCAGCTCAGGGCCAGGGGAATCCTACGAGCAGTACTTC.

Only one count was recorded for this clone. The genes are TRBV4-3 and TRBJ2-7, with 7 nucleotides matching TRBD1. Germline CDR1 reads LGHNA; CDR2 reads YSLEER. The V gene end was trimmed by 3 bases and the J gene end by 2 bases; junction bases not matched to a gene: 16. The CDR3 consists of 18 residues. In DNA form, the CDR3 reads TGCGCCAGCAGCCATGCTTATTCAGGGGGTTCCCCCCCCTACGAGCAGTACTTC. Translated, it gives CASSHAYSGGSPPYEQYF.

Details on this clone: Other nucleotide sequences in the sample specify the same CDR3. The chain carries TRBV20-1 and TRBJ1-2; D gene ambiguous. The CDR3 is made up of 11 amino acids. Trimming removed 3 bases at V and 5 bases at J, with 7 bases between. Germline V gives CDR1 DFQATT, CDR2 SNEGSKA (reference sequence). CDR3 sequence: CSARSLYGYTF. CDR3 DNA: TGCAGTGCTAGGAGTTTATATGGCTACACCTTC.

This clone was observed once. V and J are TRBV5-1 and TRBJ1-6; perhaps TRBD1 as D (6 bases). Trimming shortened V by 4 bases and J by 10 bases, and 18 bases separated the two germline ends. The CDR3 length is 15 residues. The V gene's germline CDR1 is SGHRS and CDR2 YFSETQ. Here the CDR3 DNA reads TGCGCCAGCAGCCTGACAAGGGGGGGAGGATCACCCCTCCACTTT. As protein: CASSLTRGGGSPLHF.

This chain links TRBV25-1 with TRBJ2-3; 9 bases map to TRBD2. CDR1 MGHDK and CDR2 SYGVNS come from the germline V gene. V dropped 6 bases and J dropped 0; count of bases not matched to a gene: 4. The CDR3 consists of 15 residues. Here the CDR3 DNA reads TGTGCCAGCAGCTCTAGCGGGGTTAGCACAGATACGCAGTATTTT. This sequence encodes CASSSSGVSTDTQYF.

This clone was counted between two and nine times. The rearrangement uses TRBV25-1 and TRBJ2-7; 10 nucleotides agree with TRBD2. Germline assignment: CDR1 MGHDK and CDR2 SYGVNS. CDR3 length: 14 residues. V was clipped by 5 bases and J by 7 bases; unmatched bases: 8. This CDR3 is CASSPSGGAREQYF. CDR3 in DNA: TGTGCCAGCAGTCCGAGCGGGGGGGCTAGGGAGCAGTACTTC.

The chain has TRBV30 and TRBJ1-4, with 9 bases fitting TRBD1. This CDR3 contains 17 residues. Germline V gives CDR1 GTSNPN, CDR2 SVGIG (reference sequence). Trimming took 2 bases from V and 8 from J; bases not matched to a gene: 15. CDR3 region: CAWSMALTGGAGEKLFF. The DNA for the CDR3 is TGTGCCTGGAGTATGGCCTTAACAGGGGGCGCCGGAGAAAAACTGTTTTTT.

V gene TRBV30 combines with J gene TRBJ1-5; D call uncertain. The CDR3 covers 13 residues. Trimming took off 2 bases at V and 6 bases at J, with 11 bases between the two ends. Per germline, CDR1 GTSNPN and CDR2 SVGIG (reference sequence). CDR3 residues: CAWSSVRGQPQHF. CDR3 bases: TGTGCCTGGAGTTCAGTTCGGGGTCAGCCCCAGCATTTT.